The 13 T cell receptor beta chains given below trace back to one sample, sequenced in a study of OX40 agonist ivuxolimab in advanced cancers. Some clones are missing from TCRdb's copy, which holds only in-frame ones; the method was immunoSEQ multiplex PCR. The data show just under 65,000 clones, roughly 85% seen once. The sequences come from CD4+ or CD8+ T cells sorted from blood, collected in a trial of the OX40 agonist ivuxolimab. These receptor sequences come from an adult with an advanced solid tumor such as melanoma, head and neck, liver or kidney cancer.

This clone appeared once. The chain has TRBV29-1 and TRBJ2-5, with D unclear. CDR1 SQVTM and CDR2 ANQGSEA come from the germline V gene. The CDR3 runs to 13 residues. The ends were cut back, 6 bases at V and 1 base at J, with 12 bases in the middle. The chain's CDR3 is CSVRLQAQETQYF. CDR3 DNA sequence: TGCAGCGTCAGACTCCAGGCCCAAGAGACCCAGTACTTC.

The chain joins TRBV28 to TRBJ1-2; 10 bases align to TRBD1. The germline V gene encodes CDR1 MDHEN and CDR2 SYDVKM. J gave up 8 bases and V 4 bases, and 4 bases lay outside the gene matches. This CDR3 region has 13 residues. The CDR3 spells CASSSGTGDGYTF. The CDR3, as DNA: TGTGCCAGCAGTTCCGGGACAGGGGACGGCTACACCTTC.

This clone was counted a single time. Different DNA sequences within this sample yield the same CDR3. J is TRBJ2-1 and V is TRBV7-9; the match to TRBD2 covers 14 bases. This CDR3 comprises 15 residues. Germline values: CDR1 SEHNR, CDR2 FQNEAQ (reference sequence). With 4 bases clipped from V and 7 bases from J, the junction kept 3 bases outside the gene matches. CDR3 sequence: CASSSGTSGRNEQFF. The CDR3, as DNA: TGTGCCAGCAGCTCCGGGACTAGCGGGAGAAATGAGCAGTTCTTC.

In DNA, the CDR3 is TGTGCCAGCAGCCGGGGGTCTGAAGCTTTCTTT. Translation gives CASSRGSEAFF. J is TRBJ1-1 and V is TRBV6-5; possibly TRBD1 for D (5 bases). The V and J ends lost 6 bases and 6 bases respectively, with 8 bases between them. CDR1 and CDR2 (germline): MNHEY, SVGAGI. The CDR3 extends over 11 amino acids.

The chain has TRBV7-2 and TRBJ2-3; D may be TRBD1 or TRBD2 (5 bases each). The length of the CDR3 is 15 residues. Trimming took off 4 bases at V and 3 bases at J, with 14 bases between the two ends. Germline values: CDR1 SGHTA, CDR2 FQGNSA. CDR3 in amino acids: CASSSRVVATDTQYF. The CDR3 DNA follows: TGTGCCAGCAGCTCCAGGGTAGTAGCGACAGATACGCAGTATTTT.

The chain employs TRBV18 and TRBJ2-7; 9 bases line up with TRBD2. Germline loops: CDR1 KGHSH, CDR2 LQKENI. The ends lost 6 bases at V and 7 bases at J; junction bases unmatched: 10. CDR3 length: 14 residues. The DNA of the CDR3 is TGTGCCAGCTCGTTGACTAGCGGCTTAAGGGAGCAGTACTTC. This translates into CASSLTSGLREQYF.

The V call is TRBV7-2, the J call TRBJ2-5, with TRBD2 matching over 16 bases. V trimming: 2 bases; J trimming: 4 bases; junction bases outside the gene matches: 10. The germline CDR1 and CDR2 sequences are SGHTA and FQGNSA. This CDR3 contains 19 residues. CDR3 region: CASSLRGLAGGRYGETQYF. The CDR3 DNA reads TGTGCCAGCAGCTTAAGGGGACTAGCGGGAGGGCGGTACGGAGAGACCCAGTACTTC.

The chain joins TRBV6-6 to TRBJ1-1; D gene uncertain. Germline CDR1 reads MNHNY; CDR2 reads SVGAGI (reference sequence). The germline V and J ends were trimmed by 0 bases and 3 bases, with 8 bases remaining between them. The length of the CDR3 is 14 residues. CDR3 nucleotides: TGTGCCAGCAGTTACTCCTTGTCCGACACTGAAGCTTTCTTT. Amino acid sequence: CASSYSLSDTEAFF.

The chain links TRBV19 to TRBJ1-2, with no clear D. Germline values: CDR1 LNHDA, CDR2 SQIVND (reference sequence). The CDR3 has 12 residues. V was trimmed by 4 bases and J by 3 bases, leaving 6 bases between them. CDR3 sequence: CASSNEYYGYTF. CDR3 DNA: TGTGCCAGTAGTAATGAATACTATGGCTACACCTTC.

The CDR3 spells CASSYTGQGRETQYF. CDR3 nucleotide sequence: TGTGCCAGCAGTTACACCGGACAGGGAAGGGAGACCCAGTACTTC. V gene TRBV6-5 combines with J gene TRBJ2-5; 8 bases fit TRBD1. This CDR3 comprises 15 residues. Germline CDR1 MNHEY, CDR2 SVGAGI. Trimming at V came to 2 bases and at J to 5 bases, leaving 7 bases not matched to a gene.

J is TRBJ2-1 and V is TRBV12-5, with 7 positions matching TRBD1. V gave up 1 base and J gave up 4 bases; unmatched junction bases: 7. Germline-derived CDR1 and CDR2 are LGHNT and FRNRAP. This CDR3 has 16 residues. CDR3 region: CASGLGTGLLYNEQFF. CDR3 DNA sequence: TGTGCTAGTGGTTTGGGGACAGGACTCTTGTACAATGAGCAGTTCTTC.

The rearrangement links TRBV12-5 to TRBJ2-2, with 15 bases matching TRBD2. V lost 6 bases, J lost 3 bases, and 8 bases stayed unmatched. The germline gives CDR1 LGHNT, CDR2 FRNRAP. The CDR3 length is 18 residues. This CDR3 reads CASGRSGTSGRYTGELFF. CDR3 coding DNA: TGTGCTAGTGGCCGTTCCGGGACTAGCGGGAGGTACACCGGGGAGCTGTTTTTT.

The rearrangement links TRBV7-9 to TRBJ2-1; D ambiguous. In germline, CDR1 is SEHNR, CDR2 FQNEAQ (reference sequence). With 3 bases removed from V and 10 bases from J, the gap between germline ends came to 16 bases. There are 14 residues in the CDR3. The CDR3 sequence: CASSFLTPTPEQFF. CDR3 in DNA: TGTGCCAGCAGCTTCTTGACTCCCACCCCCGAGCAGTTCTTC.